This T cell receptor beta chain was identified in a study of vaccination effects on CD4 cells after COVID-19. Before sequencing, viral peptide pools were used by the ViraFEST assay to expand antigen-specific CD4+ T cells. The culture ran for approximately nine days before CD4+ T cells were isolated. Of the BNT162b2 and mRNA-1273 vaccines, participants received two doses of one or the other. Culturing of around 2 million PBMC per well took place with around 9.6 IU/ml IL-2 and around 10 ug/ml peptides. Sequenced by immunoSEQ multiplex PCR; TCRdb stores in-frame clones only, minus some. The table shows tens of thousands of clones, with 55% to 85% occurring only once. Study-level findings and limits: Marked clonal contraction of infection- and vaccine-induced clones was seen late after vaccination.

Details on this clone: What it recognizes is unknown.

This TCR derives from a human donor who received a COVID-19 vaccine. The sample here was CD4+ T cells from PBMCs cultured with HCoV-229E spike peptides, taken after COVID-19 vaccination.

As DNA, the CDR3 is TGTGCCAGCACTCTAGCGTCCTACAATGAGCAGTTCTTC. This encodes CASTLASYNEQFF. The chain recombines TRBV6-5 with TRBJ2-1, with a tentative D call TRBD2 (6 bases). In germline, CDR1 is MNHEY, CDR2 SVGAGI. Trimming removed 7 bases from V and 1 base from J, with 8 bases in between. The CDR3 has 13 residues.